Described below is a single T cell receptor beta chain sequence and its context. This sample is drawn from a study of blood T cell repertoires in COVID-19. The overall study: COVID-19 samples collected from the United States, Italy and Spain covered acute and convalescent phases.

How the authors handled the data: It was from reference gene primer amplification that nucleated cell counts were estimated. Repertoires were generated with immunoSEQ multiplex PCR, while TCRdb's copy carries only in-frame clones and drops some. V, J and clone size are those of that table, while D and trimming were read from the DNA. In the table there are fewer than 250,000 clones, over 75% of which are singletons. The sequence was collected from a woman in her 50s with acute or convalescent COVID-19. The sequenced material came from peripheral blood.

The CDR3 DNA is TGTGCCAGCAGCTTCGGGGCGGGGGTCAATCAGCCCCAGCATTTT. Translating gives CASSFGAGVNQPQHF. The chain employs TRBV5-6 and TRBJ1-5; D possibly corresponds to TRBD1 (5 bases). CDR3 length: 15 amino acids. Trimming removed 2 bases at V and 3 bases at J, with 12 bases between. Germline values: CDR1 SGHDT, CDR2 YYEEEE.